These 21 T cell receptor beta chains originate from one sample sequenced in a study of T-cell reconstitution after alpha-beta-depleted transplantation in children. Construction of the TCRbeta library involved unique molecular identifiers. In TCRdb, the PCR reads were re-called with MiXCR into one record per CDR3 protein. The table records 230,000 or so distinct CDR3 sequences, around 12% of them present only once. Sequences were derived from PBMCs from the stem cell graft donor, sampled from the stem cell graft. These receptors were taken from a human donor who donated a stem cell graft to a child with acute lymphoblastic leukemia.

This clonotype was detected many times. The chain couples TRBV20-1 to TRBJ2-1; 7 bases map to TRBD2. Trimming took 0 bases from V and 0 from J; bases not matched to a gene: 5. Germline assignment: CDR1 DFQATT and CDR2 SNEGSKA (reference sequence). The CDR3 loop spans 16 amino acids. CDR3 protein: CSARDRGGSSYNEQFF. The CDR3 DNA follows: TGCAGTGCTAGAGATCGGGGCGGGAGCTCCTACAATGAGCAGTTCTTC.

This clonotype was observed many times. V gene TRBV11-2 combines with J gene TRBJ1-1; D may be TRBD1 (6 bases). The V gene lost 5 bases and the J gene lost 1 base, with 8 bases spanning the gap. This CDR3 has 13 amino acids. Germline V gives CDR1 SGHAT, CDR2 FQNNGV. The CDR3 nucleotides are TGTGCCAGCAGCCAGGACAGGAACACTGAAGCTTTCTTT. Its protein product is CASSQDRNTEAFF.

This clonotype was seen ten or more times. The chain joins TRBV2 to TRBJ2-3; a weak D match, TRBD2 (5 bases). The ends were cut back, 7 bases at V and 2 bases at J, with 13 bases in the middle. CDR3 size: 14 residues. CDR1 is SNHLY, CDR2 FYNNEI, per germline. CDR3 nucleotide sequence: TGTGCCAGCACTGAGGGATTGGCCACAGATACGCAGTATTTT. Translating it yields CASTEGLATDTQYF.

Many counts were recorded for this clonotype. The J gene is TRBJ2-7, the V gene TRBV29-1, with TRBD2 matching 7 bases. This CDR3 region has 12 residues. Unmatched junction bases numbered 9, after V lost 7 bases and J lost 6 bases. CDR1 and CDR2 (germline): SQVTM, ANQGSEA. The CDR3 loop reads CSGGGVASEQYF. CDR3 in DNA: TGCAGCGGGGGAGGGGTGGCGTCCGAGCAGTACTTC.

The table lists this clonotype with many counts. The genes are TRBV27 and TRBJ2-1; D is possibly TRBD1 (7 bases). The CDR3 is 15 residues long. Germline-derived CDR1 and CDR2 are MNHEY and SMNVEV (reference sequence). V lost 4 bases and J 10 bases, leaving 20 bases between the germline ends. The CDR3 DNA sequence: TGTGCCAGCAGTTACCAGGGGGGACCATGGGTGGAGCAGTTCTTC. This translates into CASSYQGGPWVEQFF.

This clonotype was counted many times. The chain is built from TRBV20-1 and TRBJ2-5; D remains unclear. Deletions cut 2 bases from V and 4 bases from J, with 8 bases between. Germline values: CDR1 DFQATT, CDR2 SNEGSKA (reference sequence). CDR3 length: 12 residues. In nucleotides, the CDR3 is TGCAGTGCTAGATTTAAATTAGAGACCCAGTACTTC. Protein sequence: CSARFKLETQYF.

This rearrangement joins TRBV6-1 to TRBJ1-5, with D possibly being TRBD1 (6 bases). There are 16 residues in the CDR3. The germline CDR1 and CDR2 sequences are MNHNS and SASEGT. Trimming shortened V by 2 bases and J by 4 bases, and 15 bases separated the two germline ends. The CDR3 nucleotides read TGTGCCAGCAGTGAAAGGGGGGCAGGCAAAAATCAGCCCCAGCATTTT. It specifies CASSERGAGKNQPQHF.

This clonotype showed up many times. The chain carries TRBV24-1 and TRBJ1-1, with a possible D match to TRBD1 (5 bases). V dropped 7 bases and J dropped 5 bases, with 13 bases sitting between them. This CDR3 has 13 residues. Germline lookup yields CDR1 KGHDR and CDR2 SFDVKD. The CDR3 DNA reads TGTGCCACCAGAGGGGATAGAAATACTGAAGCTTTCTTT. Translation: CATRGDRNTEAFF.

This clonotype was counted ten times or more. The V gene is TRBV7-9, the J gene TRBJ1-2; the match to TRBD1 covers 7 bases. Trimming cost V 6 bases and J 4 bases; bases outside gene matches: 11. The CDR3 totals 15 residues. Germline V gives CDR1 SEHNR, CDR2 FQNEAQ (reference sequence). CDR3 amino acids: CASSFIDREAYGYTF. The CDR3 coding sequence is TGTGCCAGCAGTTTTATCGACAGGGAGGCCTATGGCTACACCTTC.

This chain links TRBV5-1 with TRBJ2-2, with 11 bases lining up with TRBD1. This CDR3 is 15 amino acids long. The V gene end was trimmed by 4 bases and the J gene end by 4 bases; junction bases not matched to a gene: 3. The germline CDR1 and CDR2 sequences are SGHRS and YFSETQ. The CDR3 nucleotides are TGCGCCAGCAGCGGGGACAGGGGGATCACCGGGGAGCTGTTTTTT. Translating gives CASSGDRGITGELFF.

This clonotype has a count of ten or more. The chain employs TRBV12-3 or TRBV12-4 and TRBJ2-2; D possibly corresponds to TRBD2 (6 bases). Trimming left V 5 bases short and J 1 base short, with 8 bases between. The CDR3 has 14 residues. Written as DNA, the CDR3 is TGTGCCAGCAGTCCGGAGGGGAACACCGGGGAGCTGTTTTTT. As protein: CASSPEGNTGELFF.

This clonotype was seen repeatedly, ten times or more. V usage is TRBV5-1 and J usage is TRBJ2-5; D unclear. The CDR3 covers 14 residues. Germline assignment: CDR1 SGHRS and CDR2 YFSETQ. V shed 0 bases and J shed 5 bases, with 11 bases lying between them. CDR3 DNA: TGCGCCAGCAGCTTGGGGACCCTGTCGGAGACCCAGTACTTC. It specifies CASSLGTLSETQYF.

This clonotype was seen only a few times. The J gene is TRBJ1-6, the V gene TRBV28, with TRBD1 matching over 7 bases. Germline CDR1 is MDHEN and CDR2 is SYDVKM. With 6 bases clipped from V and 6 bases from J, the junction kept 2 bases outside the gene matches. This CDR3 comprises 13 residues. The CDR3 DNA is TGTGCCAGCAGGACAGGGAGTAATTCACCCCTCCACTTT. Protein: CASRTGSNSPLHF. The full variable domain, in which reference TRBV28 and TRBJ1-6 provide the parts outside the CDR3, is DVKVTQSSRYLVKRTGEKVFLECVQDMDHENMFWYRQDPGLGLRLIYFSYDVKMKEKGDIPEGYSVSREKKERFSLILESASTNQTSMYLCASRTGSNSPLHFGNGTRLTVT.

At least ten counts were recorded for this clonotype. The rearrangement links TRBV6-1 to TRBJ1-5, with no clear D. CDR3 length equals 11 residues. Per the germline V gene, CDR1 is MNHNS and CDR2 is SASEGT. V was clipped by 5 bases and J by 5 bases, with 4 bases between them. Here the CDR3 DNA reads TGTGCCAGCAGTCAATATCAGCCCCAGCATTTT. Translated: CASSQYQPQHF.

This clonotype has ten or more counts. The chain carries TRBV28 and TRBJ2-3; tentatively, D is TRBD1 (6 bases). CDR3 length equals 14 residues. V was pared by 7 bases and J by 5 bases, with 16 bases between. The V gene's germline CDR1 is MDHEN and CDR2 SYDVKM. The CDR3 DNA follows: TGTGCCAGCAACAGTCAGGGGCAAAAAGATACGCAGTATTTT. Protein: CASNSQGQKDTQYF. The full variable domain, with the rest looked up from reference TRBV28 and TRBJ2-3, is DVKVTQSSRYLVKRTGEKVFLECVQDMDHENMFWYRQDPGLGLRLIYFSYDVKMKEKGDIPEGYSVSREKKERFSLILESASTNQTSMYLCASNSQGQKDTQYFGPGTRLTVL.

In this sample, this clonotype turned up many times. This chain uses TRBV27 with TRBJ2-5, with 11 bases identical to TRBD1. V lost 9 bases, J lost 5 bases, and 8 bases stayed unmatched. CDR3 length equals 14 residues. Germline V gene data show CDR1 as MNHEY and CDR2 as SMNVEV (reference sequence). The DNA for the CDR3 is TGTGCCAGGACAGAAGGACAGGGGGCCGAGACCCAGTACTTC. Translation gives CARTEGQGAETQYF.

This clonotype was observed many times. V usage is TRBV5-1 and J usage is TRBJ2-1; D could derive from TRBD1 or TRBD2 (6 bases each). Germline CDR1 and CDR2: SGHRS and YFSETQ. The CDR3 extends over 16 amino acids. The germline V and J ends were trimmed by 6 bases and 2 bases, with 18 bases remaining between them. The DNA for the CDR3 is TGCGCCAGCATGGCGATGCCGGGGGACACCTACAATGAGCAGTTCTTC. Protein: CASMAMPGDTYNEQFF.

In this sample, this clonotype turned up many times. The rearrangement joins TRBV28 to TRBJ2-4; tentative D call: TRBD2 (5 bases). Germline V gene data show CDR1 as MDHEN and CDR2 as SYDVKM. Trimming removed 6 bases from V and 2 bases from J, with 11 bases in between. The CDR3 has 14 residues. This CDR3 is CASSNRDSKNIQYF. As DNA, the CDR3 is TGTGCCAGCAGCAACCGGGATTCCAAAAACATTCAGTACTTC.

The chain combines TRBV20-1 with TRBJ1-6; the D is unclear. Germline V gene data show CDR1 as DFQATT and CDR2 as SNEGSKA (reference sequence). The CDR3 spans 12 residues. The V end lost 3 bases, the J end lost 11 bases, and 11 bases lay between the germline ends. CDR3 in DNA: TGCAGTGCTAGCTCGGCGGGCACACCCCTCCACTTT. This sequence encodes CSASSAGTPLHF.

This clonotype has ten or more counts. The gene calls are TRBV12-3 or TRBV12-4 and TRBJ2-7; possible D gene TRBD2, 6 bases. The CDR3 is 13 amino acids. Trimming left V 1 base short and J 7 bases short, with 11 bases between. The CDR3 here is CASSLGVEGEQYF. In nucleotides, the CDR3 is TGTGCCAGCAGTTTAGGCGTGGAGGGGGAGCAGTACTTC.

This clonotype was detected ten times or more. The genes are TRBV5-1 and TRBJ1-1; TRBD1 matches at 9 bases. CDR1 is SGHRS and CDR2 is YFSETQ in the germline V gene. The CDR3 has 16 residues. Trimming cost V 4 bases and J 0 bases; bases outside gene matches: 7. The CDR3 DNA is TGCGCCAGCAGCATAGGGACAGGGTCGATGAACACTGAAGCTTTCTTT. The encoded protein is CASSIGTGSMNTEAFF.